This T cell receptor (beta chain) was retrieved from a study of siplizumab effects on memory and regulatory T cells. Study-level findings and limits: Unstimulated naive T cells seemed to show more diversity than memory cells did, and they also seemed to be among the major contributors to the alloresponse. Proliferating Tregs taken from siplizumab cultures were not shown to have a confirmed suppressive function. Researchers could map only a minor fraction of alloreactive clones to unstimulated subsets.

It was about 100,000 TCR templates that were assayed per sample. Some clones are missing from TCRdb's copy, which holds only in-frame ones; the method was immunoSEQ multiplex PCR. This table has some 110,000 clones, approximately 94% appearing once. Germline assignment: CDR1 LNHDA and CDR2 SQIVND (reference sequence). With 2 bases removed from V and 4 bases from J, the gap between germline ends came to 14 bases. This CDR3 comprises 16 residues. On this clone itself: Its antigen is undetermined.

The clonotype originates from a human donor in good health. The V call is TRBV19, the J call TRBJ1-4; D is uncertain. Source material: non-Treg CD4+ T cells sorted from blood. CDR3 bases: TGTGCCAGTAGTATAAAAAGGGAAAAGGGTAATGAAAAACTGTTTTTT. Translated: CASSIKREKGNEKLFF.